The sequence of this T cell receptor (beta chain) was determined in a study of blood T cell repertoires in COVID-19. Study in general: Italy, Spain and the United States were the sources of the convalescent and acute COVID-19 samples.

J gave up 1 base and V 4 bases, and 8 bases lay outside the gene matches. The CDR3 runs to 16 residues. Germline-derived CDR1 and CDR2 are KGHSH and LQKENI. All exposed participants met a person with COVID-19 within 2 weeks before entering the study. Source study methods: Amplified reference gene primers provided the basis for estimating nucleated cell counts. Measured with immunoSEQ multiplex PCR; TCRdb has only the in-frame clones, and not every one. That table furnishes V, J and clone size, whereas the DNA furnished D and trimming. This sample carries 260,000 or so clones, about 83% of them seen once, and the ten largest clones take 3.6%.

This clonotype was sampled from a middle-aged woman who had been exposed to COVID-19. The chain employs TRBV18 and TRBJ2-3; 7 bases line up with TRBD1. Material for sequencing was PBMCs or T cells enriched from blood (not recorded which). CDR3 residues: CASSRSGTEGTDTQYF. The CDR3 DNA follows: TGTGCCAGCTCACGATCCGGGACAGAGGGCACAGATACGCAGTATTTT.